The source of this T cell receptor (beta chain) is a study of cytomegalovirus exposure and HLA in healthy donors. General observations from the study: Cytomegalovirus status, reportedly, was diagnosed with high specificity and sensitivity by the classifier. There were reportedly fewer N-insertions in an Asian-associated ancestry cluster than the approximately 700-donor mean, in a later analysis.

To note about this clone: Its antigen is currently unknown.

The PCR employed 60 Vbeta primers together with 13 Jbeta primers. Sequencing was performed with immunoSEQ multiplex PCR; in TCRdb, only in-frame clones are kept and a portion is missing. The sample has about 190,000 clones, over 80% seen once. The sequenced sample was PBMCs. The receptor comes from a man aged 50 to 60 in good health and CMV-seronegative.

CDR3 in DNA: TGTGCCATCAGTGAGTCGACGGGTGGCAGGGTAGAGACCCAGTACTTC. Encoded protein: CAISESTGGRVETQYF. The chain links TRBV10-3 to TRBJ2-5, with a weak D call TRBD1 (5 bases). This CDR3 is 16 amino acids long. Germline loops: CDR1 ENHRY, CDR2 SYGVKD. With 0 bases removed from V and 4 bases from J, the gap between germline ends came to 15 bases.